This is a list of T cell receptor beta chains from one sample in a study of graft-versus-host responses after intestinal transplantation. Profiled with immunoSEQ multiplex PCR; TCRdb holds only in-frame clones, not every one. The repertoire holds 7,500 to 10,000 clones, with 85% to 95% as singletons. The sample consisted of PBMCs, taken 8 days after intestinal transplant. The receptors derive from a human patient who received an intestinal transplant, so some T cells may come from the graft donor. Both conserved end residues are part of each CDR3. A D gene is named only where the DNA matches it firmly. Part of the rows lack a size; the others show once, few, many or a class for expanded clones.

CDR3aa: CASSSLASGSGTQYF; CDR3nt: TGTGCCAGCAGTTCGCTCGCTAGCGGGAGTGGTACGCAGTATTTT; len: 15; abundance: -; j_gene: TRBJ2-3; d_gene: TRBD2; v_gene: TRBV6-4
CDR3aa: CASSWGWMQPQHF; CDR3nt: TGTGCCAGTAGTTGGGGGTGGATGCAGCCCCAGCATTTT; len: 13; abundance: few; j_gene: TRBJ1-5; d_gene: -; v_gene: TRBV19
CDR3aa: CASSPSMRTTDTQYF; CDR3nt: TGTGCCAGCAGCCCGTCGATGCGGACCACAGATACGCAGTATTTT; len: 15; abundance: -; j_gene: TRBJ2-3; d_gene: -; v_gene: TRBV7-3
CDR3aa: CASSTLMGLADTDTQYF; CDR3nt: TGTGCCAGCAGCACCCTCATGGGACTAGCGGACACAGATACGCAGTATTTT; len: 17; abundance: -; j_gene: TRBJ2-3; d_gene: TRBD2; v_gene: TRBV11-2
CDR3aa: CASSLTGAREQYF; CDR3nt: TGCGCCAGCAGCTTGACAGGTGCTCGCGAGCAGTACTTC; len: 13; abundance: -; j_gene: TRBJ2-7; d_gene: -; v_gene: TRBV5-1
CDR3aa: CASAYRMNLTSRANVLTF; CDR3nt: TGTGCCAGCGCCTATCGCATGAATCTCACAAGTCGGGCCAACGTCCTGACTTTC; len: 18; abundance: -; j_gene: TRBJ2-6; d_gene: -; v_gene: TRBV7-6
CDR3aa: CASSGLAGAPDTQYF; CDR3nt: TGTGCCAGTAGTGGGCTAGCGGGGGCCCCAGATACGCAGTATTTT; len: 15; abundance: -; j_gene: TRBJ2-3; d_gene: TRBD2; v_gene: TRBV19
CDR3aa: CASKGWGGAYNEQFF; CDR3nt: TGTGCCAGCAAAGGGTGGGGCGGAGCTTACAATGAGCAGTTCTTC; len: 15; abundance: -; j_gene: TRBJ2-1; d_gene: -; v_gene: TRBV27
CDR3aa: CASSLRQGAHEQYF; CDR3nt: TGTGCCAGCAGCCTAAGACAGGGTGCCCACGAGCAGTACTTC; len: 14; abundance: -; j_gene: TRBJ2-7; d_gene: TRBD1; v_gene: TRBV5-6
CDR3aa: CASSGPGTGYEQYF; CDR3nt: TGTGCCAGTAGTGGACCCGGGACAGGGTACGAGCAGTACTTC; len: 14; abundance: -; j_gene: TRBJ2-7; d_gene: TRBD1; v_gene: TRBV19
CDR3aa: CASSSGLGNEQFF; CDR3nt: TGTGCCAGCAGCTCGGGACTGGGCAATGAGCAGTTCTTC; len: 13; abundance: -; j_gene: TRBJ2-1; d_gene: -; v_gene: TRBV7-6
CDR3aa: CASSNGQAYGYTF; CDR3nt: TGTGCCAGCAGCAACGGACAGGCCTATGGCTACACCTTC; len: 13; abundance: -; j_gene: TRBJ1-2; d_gene: TRBD1; v_gene: TRBV7-9
CDR3aa: CASSSPGSSSYEQYF; CDR3nt: TGTGCCAGTAGTTCGCCGGGCTCCAGCTCCTACGAGCAGTACTTC; len: 15; abundance: -; j_gene: TRBJ2-7; d_gene: -; v_gene: TRBV19
CDR3aa: CASSEEEPQHF; CDR3nt: TGTGCCAGCAGTGAAGAGGAGCCCCAGCATTTT; len: 11; abundance: -; j_gene: TRBJ1-5; d_gene: -; v_gene: TRBV6-1
CDR3aa: CASSYTSPPSHNEQFF; CDR3nt: TGTGCCAGCAGTTACACCTCTCCTCCTAGCCACAATGAGCAGTTCTTC; len: 16; abundance: -; j_gene: TRBJ2-1; d_gene: -; v_gene: TRBV6-5
CDR3aa: CASSWYEGQYF; CDR3nt: TGTGCCAGCAGTTGGTATGAGGGTCAGTACTTC; len: 11; abundance: -; j_gene: TRBJ2-4; d_gene: -; v_gene: TRBV2
CDR3aa: CASSLREETQYF; CDR3nt: TGTGCCAGCAGCTTAAGGGAAGAGACCCAGTACTTC; len: 12; abundance: -; j_gene: TRBJ2-5; d_gene: -; v_gene: TRBV7-9
CDR3aa: CASSPSWGSYEQYF; CDR3nt: TGTGCCAGCAGCCCGAGCTGGGGCTCCTACGAGCAGTACTTC; len: 14; abundance: -; j_gene: TRBJ2-7; d_gene: -; v_gene: TRBV27
CDR3aa: CASRGQGKGEAQYF; CDR3nt: TGTGCCAGCAGGGGACAGGGTAAGGGAGAGGCCCAGTACTTC; len: 14; abundance: -; j_gene: TRBJ2-5; d_gene: TRBD1; v_gene: TRBV6-1
CDR3aa: CASSLRTVSYEQYF; CDR3nt: TGTGCCAGCAGCTTACGGACTGTTTCCTACGAGCAGTACTTC; len: 14; abundance: -; j_gene: TRBJ2-7; d_gene: -; v_gene: TRBV11-1
CDR3aa: CASSRHPGGIVGYTF; CDR3nt: TGTGCCAGCAGTCGTCACCCTGGGGGTATAGTAGGCTACACCTTC; len: 15; abundance: -; j_gene: TRBJ1-2; d_gene: -; v_gene: TRBV7-9
CDR3aa: CAISDGGTGPYGYTF; CDR3nt: TGTGCCATCAGTGATGGCGGGACAGGGCCCTATGGCTACACCTTC; len: 15; abundance: -; j_gene: TRBJ1-2; d_gene: TRBD1; v_gene: TRBV10-3
CDR3aa: CASSLVAGRYNEQFF; CDR3nt: TGTGCCAGCAGCTTAGTAGCGGGGCGCTACAATGAGCAGTTCTTC; len: 15; abundance: -; j_gene: TRBJ2-1; d_gene: TRBD2; v_gene: TRBV11-2
CDR3aa: CASSYTGDGSPLHF; CDR3nt: TGTGCCAGCAGCTATACAGGGGATGGATCACCCCTCCACTTT; len: 14; abundance: -; j_gene: TRBJ1-6; d_gene: TRBD1; v_gene: TRBV28
CDR3aa: CASSSRDFSPSYNEQFF; CDR3nt: TGTGCCAGCAGTTCCCGGGACTTCTCCCCCTCCTACAATGAGCAGTTCTTC; len: 17; abundance: -; j_gene: TRBJ2-1; d_gene: -; v_gene: TRBV2
CDR3aa: CASSLDLFETQYF; CDR3nt: TGCGCCAGCAGCTTGGACTTATTCGAGACCCAGTACTTC; len: 13; abundance: once; j_gene: TRBJ2-5; d_gene: -; v_gene: TRBV5-1
CDR3aa: CSVGQISNEATTQGQFF; CDR3nt: TGCAGCGTTGGTCAGATATCCAATGAGGCTACTACCCAGGGGCAGTTCTTC; len: 17; abundance: few; j_gene: TRBJ2-1; d_gene: -; v_gene: TRBV29-1
CDR3aa: CASSAQGAVYGYTF; CDR3nt: TGTGCCAGCAGTGCACAGGGGGCGGTCTATGGCTACACCTTC; len: 14; abundance: -; j_gene: TRBJ1-2; d_gene: TRBD1; v_gene: TRBV28
CDR3aa: CASRTGTSLMDEQYF; CDR3nt: TGTGCCAGTCGAACCGGGACATCCTTGATGGACGAGCAGTACTTC; len: 15; abundance: once; j_gene: TRBJ2-7; d_gene: -; v_gene: TRBV28
CDR3aa: CASSQDQREAYNEQFF; CDR3nt: TGCGCCAGCAGCCAAGATCAGCGGGAGGCTTACAATGAGCAGTTCTTC; len: 16; abundance: -; j_gene: TRBJ2-1; d_gene: TRBD2; v_gene: TRBV4-1
CDR3aa: CASSFTGPSYGYTF; CDR3nt: TGTGCCAGCAGTTTCACAGGTCCTAGCTATGGCTACACCTTC; len: 14; abundance: -; j_gene: TRBJ1-2; d_gene: -; v_gene: TRBV27
CDR3aa: CASSWREGPDTQYF; CDR3nt: TGTGCCAGCAGTTGGCGGGAGGGACCAGATACGCAGTATTTT; len: 14; abundance: -; j_gene: TRBJ2-3; d_gene: TRBD2; v_gene: TRBV6-5
CDR3aa: CASSLAITPDTQYF; CDR3nt: TGTGCCAGCAGCTTAGCTATAACACCAGATACGCAGTATTTT; len: 14; abundance: once; j_gene: TRBJ2-3; d_gene: -; v_gene: TRBV11-2
CDR3aa: CASSLFLGRSQGSETQYF; CDR3nt: TGTGCCAGCAGTTTATTCCTAGGACGGAGTCAAGGGTCAGAGACCCAGTACTTC; len: 18; abundance: -; j_gene: TRBJ2-5; d_gene: -; v_gene: TRBV28
CDR3aa: CASSSTALNTEAFF; CDR3nt: TGTGCCAGTAGTTCCACAGCGTTGAACACTGAAGCTTTCTTT; len: 14; abundance: -; j_gene: TRBJ1-1; d_gene: -; v_gene: TRBV19
CDR3aa: CASSPSAGPTGELFF; CDR3nt: TGTGCCAGCAGTCCTAGCGCGGGGCCGACCGGGGAGCTGTTTTTT; len: 15; abundance: -; j_gene: TRBJ2-2; d_gene: -; v_gene: TRBV27
CDR3aa: CSVTGTGFEKLFF; CDR3nt: TGCAGCGTTACCGGGACAGGTTTTGAAAAACTGTTTTTT; len: 13; abundance: -; j_gene: TRBJ1-4; d_gene: TRBD1; v_gene: TRBV29-1
CDR3aa: CASSPTPSYNEQFF; CDR3nt: TGCGCCAGCAGCCCCACCCCCTCCTACAATGAGCAGTTCTTC; len: 14; abundance: -; j_gene: TRBJ2-1; d_gene: -; v_gene: TRBV4-1
CDR3aa: CASSLGLELTDTQYF; CDR3nt: TGCGCCAGCAGCTTGGGTCTGGAACTCACAGATACGCAGTATTTT; len: 15; abundance: -; j_gene: TRBJ2-3; d_gene: -; v_gene: TRBV5-1
CDR3aa: CASRAPGQGKAGELFF; CDR3nt: TGTGCCAGCAGAGCTCCGGGACAGGGGAAGGCCGGGGAGCTGTTTTTT; len: 16; abundance: -; j_gene: TRBJ2-2; d_gene: TRBD1; v_gene: TRBV6-6
CDR3aa: CASSFYSTGDNEQFF; CDR3nt: TGTGCCAGCAGTTTTTATTCGACAGGGGACAATGAGCAGTTCTTC; len: 15; abundance: -; j_gene: TRBJ2-1; d_gene: TRBD1; v_gene: TRBV27
CDR3aa: CASSRTGGSYEQYF; CDR3nt: TGTGCCAGCAGCCGGACAGGGGGGTCCTACGAGCAGTACTTC; len: 14; abundance: -; j_gene: TRBJ2-7; d_gene: TRBD1; v_gene: TRBV11-1
CDR3aa: CASSLGSGELFF; CDR3nt: TGTGCCAGCAGTTTGGGGAGCGGGGAGCTGTTTTTT; len: 12; abundance: -; j_gene: TRBJ2-2; d_gene: -; v_gene: TRBV28
CDR3aa: CASSRTGNTEAFF; CDR3nt: TGTGCCAGCAGCCGGACAGGGAACACTGAAGCTTTCTTT; len: 13; abundance: -; j_gene: TRBJ1-1; d_gene: TRBD1; v_gene: TRBV7-8